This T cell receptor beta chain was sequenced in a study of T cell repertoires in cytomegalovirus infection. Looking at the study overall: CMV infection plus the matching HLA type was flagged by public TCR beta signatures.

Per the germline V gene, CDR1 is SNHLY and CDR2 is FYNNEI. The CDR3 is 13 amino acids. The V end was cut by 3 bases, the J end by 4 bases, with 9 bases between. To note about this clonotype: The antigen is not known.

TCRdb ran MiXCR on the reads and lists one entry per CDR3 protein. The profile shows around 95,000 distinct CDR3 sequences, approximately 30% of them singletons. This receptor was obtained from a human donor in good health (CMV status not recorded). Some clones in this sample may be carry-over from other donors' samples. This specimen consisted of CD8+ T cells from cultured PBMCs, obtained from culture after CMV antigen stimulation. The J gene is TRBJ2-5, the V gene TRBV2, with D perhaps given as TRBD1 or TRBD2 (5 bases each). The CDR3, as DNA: TGTGCCAGCAGTGAGAGGGGAAGAGAGACCCAGTACTTC. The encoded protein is CASSERGRETQYF.